Below, 24 T cell receptor beta chains from the same sample are listed, as sequenced in a study of PD-1 blockade in classical Hodgkin lymphoma. The table came from immunoSEQ multiplex PCR; TCRdb's copy has only in-frame clones and leaves some out. The table shows approximately 24,000 clones, with roughly four fifths occurring only once. All trial patients relapsed after autologous stem cell transplantation. This sample comprised peripheral blood mononuclear cells (PBMCs), obtained before the second cycle of nivolumab. The source of these receptors is a human donor with classical Hodgkin lymphoma.

The sample holds a few counts of this clone. The J gene is TRBJ2-7, the V gene TRBV20-1; no reliable D call. Germline CDR1 and CDR2: DFQATT and SNEGSKA (reference sequence). With 3 bases removed from V and 3 bases from J, the gap between germline ends came to 6 bases. The CDR3 consists of 11 residues. In DNA, the CDR3 is TGCAGTGCTAGGCGTGACTACGAGCAGTACTTC. It is translated as CSARRDYEQYF.

The rearrangement uses TRBV30 and TRBJ1-6; maybe TRBD1 (5 bases). The CDR3 runs to 16 residues. The germline V gene has CDR1 GTSNPN and CDR2 SVGIG (reference sequence). Trimming left V 6 bases short and J 7 bases short, with 22 bases between. DNA for the CDR3: TGTGCCTGCCACCGAGAGTTGGGACTTCAGAATTCACCCCTCCACTTT. The encoded protein is CACHRELGLQNSPLHF.

This clone was seen only once. The chain uses TRBV28 and TRBJ1-6; tentative D call: TRBD1 (6 bases). The CDR3 sequence is 15 residues long. Germline V gives CDR1 MDHEN, CDR2 SYDVKM. V lost 2 bases and J lost 8, with 13 bases in between. The CDR3 sequence: CASSLPLDRYSPLHF. In DNA, the CDR3 is TGTGCCAGCAGTTTACCCCTTGACAGGTATTCACCCCTCCACTTT.

This sequence joins TRBV15 and TRBJ2-1; 8 nucleotides agree with TRBD1. Losses at the gene ends were 0 bases for V and 15 bases for J; bases not matched to a gene: 7. CDR3 length: 13 amino acids. Germline V gene lookup returns CDR1 LNHNV and CDR2 YYDKDF (reference sequence). CDR3 sequence (DNA): TGTGCCACCAGCAGAGATATTGACAGGGGTTCGTTCTTC. It encodes CATSRDIDRGSFF.

Turning to this clone: A junction end diverges from the germline sequence, so it may reflect a read error. The J gene is TRBJ2-5, the V gene TRBV7-7, with 10 bases that match TRBD1. There are 16 residues in the CDR3. Per germline, CDR1 SSHAT and CDR2 FNYEAQ (reference sequence). The CDR3, as DNA: TGTGCTAGCAGCCCCGACCCGGGACAGGGGTGGGAGACCCAGTACTTC. Protein: CASSPDPGQGWETQYF.

The sample holds one count of this clone. V is TRBV5-1 and J is TRBJ2-7, with 11 bases aligning to TRBD2. Looked up from germline, CDR1 is SGHRS and CDR2 is YFSETQ. This CDR3 comprises 14 residues. The junction had 4 bases not matched to a gene; V was cut back by 4 bases and J by 4 bases. The CDR3: CASSLSGGAYEQYF. Written as DNA, the CDR3 is TGCGCCAGCAGCCTTAGCGGGGGGGCGTACGAGCAGTACTTC.

The V gene is TRBV2, the J gene TRBJ2-3; D might be TRBD2 (6 bases). The germline V gene has CDR1 SNHLY and CDR2 FYNNEI. This CDR3 is built from 16 residues. Trimming cost V 6 bases and J 3 bases, with 19 bases left between them. CDR3 nucleotides: TGTGCCAGCAGCGCCCCCCGGAATGGGGGGACAGATACGCAGTATTTT. Translating it yields CASSAPRNGGTDTQYF.

The CDR3 here is CASSTQGEGDYGYTF. The CDR3 DNA follows: TGTGCCAGCAGCACACAGGGAGAAGGGGACTATGGCTACACCTTC. The gene calls are TRBV7-8 and TRBJ1-2, with a tentative D call TRBD1 (6 bases). The germline V gene has CDR1 SGHVS and CDR2 FQNEAQ. This CDR3 comprises 15 residues. V dropped 5 bases and J dropped 3 bases, with 16 bases sitting between them. The whole variable domain, remainder taken from reference TRBV7-8 and TRBJ1-2, is GAGVSQSPRYKVAKRGQDVALRCDPISGHVSLFWYQQALGQGPEFLTYFQNEAQLDKSGLPSDRFFAERPEGSVSTLKIQRTQQEDSAVYLCASSTQGEGDYGYTFGSGTRLTVV.

This clone appeared a few times. The chain combines TRBV6-6 with TRBJ2-7; unclear D gene. The germline gives CDR1 MNHNY, CDR2 SVGAGI (reference sequence). The CDR3 is 14 amino acids. The V gene lost 2 bases and the J gene lost 3 bases, with 11 bases spanning the gap. Here the CDR3 reads CASSYATLGYEQYF. The CDR3 DNA is TGTGCCAGCAGTTACGCGACATTGGGCTACGAGCAGTACTTC.

The V call is TRBV6-5, the J call TRBJ1-5; D remains unclear. Per the germline V gene, CDR1 is MNHEY and CDR2 is SVGAGI. Trimming removed 7 bases at V and 2 bases at J, with 9 bases between. This CDR3 is 13 amino acids long. The DNA of the CDR3 is TGTGCCAGCATCCTAAGGGGCAATCAGCCCCAGCATTTT. Its translation: CASILRGNQPQHF.

The V call is TRBV9, the J call TRBJ2-7, with D perhaps matching TRBD1 or TRBD2 (6 bases each). Trimming cost V 4 bases and J 2 bases, with 13 bases left between them. CDR3 length equals 14 residues. In germline, CDR1 is SGDLS, CDR2 YYNGEE. The CDR3 protein is CASSPTGGAYEQYF. As DNA, the CDR3 is TGTGCCAGCAGCCCCACCGGGGGCGCCTACGAGCAGTACTTC.

The chain combines TRBV5-4 with TRBJ2-3; the D gene is possibly TRBD1 (7 bases). The germline V and J ends were trimmed by 2 bases and 4 bases, with 14 bases remaining between them. This CDR3 has 15 amino acids. Germline CDR1 SGHNT, CDR2 YYREEE (reference sequence). CDR3 in amino acids: CASSFGGGFADTQYF. The DNA of the CDR3 is TGTGCCAGCAGCTTTGGAGGGGGCTTTGCAGATACGCAGTATTTT. The full variable domain, rest sourced from reference TRBV5-4 and TRBJ2-3, is ETGVTQSPTHLIKTRGQQVTLRCSSQSGHNTVSWYQQALGQGPQFIFQYYREEENGRGNFPPRFSGLQFPNYSSELNVNALELDDSALYLCASSFGGGFADTQYFGPGTRLTVL.

The chain joins TRBV18 to TRBJ2-3; TRBD1 or TRBD2 may be the D gene (5 bases each). Germline CDR1 KGHSH, CDR2 LQKENI. The V end was cut by 5 bases, the J end by 1 base, with 16 bases between. This CDR3 region has 16 residues. DNA of the CDR3: TGTGCCAGCTCAGCTCTCGGGGTAGGGGGCACAGATACGCAGTATTTT. Its translation: CASSALGVGGTDTQYF.

The chain has TRBV5-4 and TRBJ2-3, with 7 bases matching TRBD1. Germline CDR1 is SGHNT and CDR2 is YYREEE (reference sequence). CDR3 length: 16 amino acids. Trimming at V came to 0 bases and at J to 3 bases, leaving 7 bases not matched to a gene. Here the CDR3 DNA reads TGTGCCAGCAGCTTGGAGCGACAGGGCGGGACAGATACGCAGTATTTT. Protein sequence: CASSLERQGGTDTQYF.

The V and J genes are TRBV6-6 and TRBJ2-3; 7 bases are a match to TRBD2. V shed 0 bases and J 2 bases; nucleotides not matched to a gene: 2. Germline CDR1 is MNHNY and CDR2 is SVGAGI (reference sequence). This CDR3 spans 15 amino acids. The CDR3 DNA sequence: TGTGCCAGCAGTTACTCGGGGGGGTACACAGATACGCAGTATTTT. This translates into CASSYSGGYTDTQYF.

This clone came up once. V is TRBV21-1 and J is TRBJ2-3; the table's D call TRBD1 went unverified against the DNA. TRBV21-1 is an annotated pseudogene. The CDR3 has 18 amino acids. CDR3 nucleotides: TGTGCCAGCAGCAAAGAGACAGAAACTATTTCTAGCACAGATACGCAGTATTTT. Translation gives CASSKETETISSTDTQYF.

The rearrangement uses TRBV28 and TRBJ1-3, with 8 positions matching TRBD1. This CDR3 has 15 amino acids. Trimming cost V 2 bases and J 10 bases; bases outside gene matches: 10. CDR1 is MDHEN, CDR2 SYDVKM, per germline. CDR3 sequence reads: CASSLPTGAYGTIYF. The CDR3 nucleotides are TGTGCCAGCAGTTTACCGACAGGGGCCTATGGGACCATATATTTT.

V is TRBV9 and J is TRBJ2-5; D may be TRBD2 (6 bases). V shed 4 bases and J shed 1 base, with 11 bases lying between them. The CDR3 covers 14 residues. The germline CDR1 and CDR2 sequences are SGDLS and YYNGEE. The CDR3 bases are TGTGCCAGCAGCACCCGGGGGTTCCAAGAGACCCAGTACTTC. It is translated as CASSTRGFQETQYF.

The table lists this clone with a count of one. The rearrangement joins TRBV7-2 to TRBJ1-4, with a possible D match to TRBD1 (6 bases). Trimming cost V 5 bases and J 4 bases, with 23 bases left between them. The CDR3 length is 18 residues. Germline assignment: CDR1 SGHTA and CDR2 FQGNSA. CDR3 residues: CASSRNRAGGANNEKLFF. CDR3 nucleotide sequence: TGTGCCAGCAGCCGCAATCGGGCGGGGGGCGCGAATAATGAAAAACTGTTTTTT.

The genes are TRBV7-9 and TRBJ1-3; no reliable D call. V lost 1 base and J 4 bases, leaving 8 bases between the germline ends. The CDR3 has 14 residues. CDR1 SEHNR and CDR2 FQNEAQ come from the germline V gene (reference sequence). The CDR3 DNA reads as TGTGCCAGCAGCTTAGGGCTGGACGGAAACACCATATATTTT. Protein: CASSLGLDGNTIYF.

The V gene is TRBV30, the J gene TRBJ1-1, with D possibly being TRBD1 (5 bases). The CDR3 is 14 residues long. Looked up from germline, CDR1 is GTSNPN and CDR2 is SVGIG (reference sequence). Trimming pared 0 bases from V and 5 bases from J, leaving 13 bases between. The CDR3 reads CAWSVGGRGTEAFF. DNA of the CDR3: TGTGCCTGGAGTGTAGGCGGGAGGGGAACTGAAGCTTTCTTT.

The V gene is TRBV18, the J gene TRBJ2-7, with D maybe TRBD1 (5 bases). Germline CDR1 is KGHSH and CDR2 is LQKENI. The ends were cut back, 4 bases at V and 3 bases at J, with 16 bases in the middle. CDR3 length equals 15 residues. DNA for the CDR3: TGTGCCAGCTCACACCACAGGTCCCCCCTCTACGAGCAGTACTTC. Residues: CASSHHRSPLYEQYF.

V usage is TRBV4-3 and J usage is TRBJ2-7, with D possibly being TRBD1 (6 bases). V lost 0 bases, J lost 3 bases, and 12 bases lay in between. Germline loops: CDR1 LGHNA, CDR2 YSLEER. The CDR3 loop spans 15 amino acids. CDR3 loop: CASSQDSDSIYEQYF. The CDR3 DNA reads TGCGCCAGCAGCCAAGACTCGGACAGTATCTACGAGCAGTACTTC.

Note on this clone: Additional DNA sequences in this sample encode the identical CDR3. This sequence joins TRBV12-1 and TRBJ2-7; TRBD2 is taken as the D call from the table, unchecked against the DNA. TRBV12-1 is tagged as a pseudogene. This CDR3 is 20 amino acids long. CDR3 coding DNA: TGTGCCAGCAGCTTTGGGGGGCCGCCTAGCGGGGGGGCCGGGTCCCACGAGCAGTACTTC. Encoded protein: CASSFGGPPSGGAGSHEQYF.